This TCR beta chain was found in a study of cytomegalovirus exposure and HLA in healthy donors. The overall study: Researchers previously reported finding about 110 million unique TCR beta sequences from 170 million or so T cells. Study findings and constraints: The classifier, whose performance was assessed in both the original and validation cohorts, reportedly diagnosed cytomegalovirus status with high specificity and sensitivity.

V was pared by 4 bases and J by 1 base, with 8 bases between. The CDR3 runs to 14 residues. Germline CDR1 and CDR2: SNHLY and FYNNEI. Concerning this clone itself: Its specificity is unknown.

Vbeta (60) and Jbeta (13) primers were used in the PCR. Profiled with immunoSEQ multiplex PCR; TCRdb holds only in-frame clones, not every one. The sample yields just over 200,000 clones, 70% seen once. The sample taken for sequencing was PBMCs. V gene TRBV2 combines with J gene TRBJ1-5, with D possibly matching TRBD1 (5 bases). This sequence originates from a man aged 40-49 years in good health and CMV-seropositive. CDR3 in DNA: TGTGCCAGCAGTGGCAGGGTCAGCAATCAGCCCCAGCATTTT. Amino acids: CASSGRVSNQPQHF.